The T cell receptor (beta chain) under discussion was sequenced for a study of shared clonotypes between healthy human individuals. Generated by immunoSEQ multiplex PCR, the TCRdb table keeps only in-frame clones and is missing some. The sample has about 2.3 million clones, less than 95% seen once; the top ten hold approximately 0.39%. Notes on this clone: Its antigen is unidentified.

Overall study results and limits: Rarefaction exposed incomplete sorted-subset sequencing despite large depth.

Donation came from healthy HIV-negative adults that had no recent acute infections or vaccinations. The specimen sequenced was naive CD4+ T cells from PBMCs. Subset described: CD45RA+ positively selected. The receptor's source is a man aged 18 to 29 in good health. Some clones in this sample may be carry-over from other donors' samples.

In nucleotides, the CDR3 is TGTGCCAGCAGTGACTCAGTGCGGGGTCCCCGCTCCTACGAGCAGTACTTC. Protein product: CASSDSVRGPRSYEQYF. The chain links TRBV6-4 to TRBJ2-7; weak D call: TRBD2 (6 bases). The germline V gene has CDR1 MRHNA and CDR2 SNTAGT. Trimming removed 0 bases at V and 0 bases at J, with 15 bases between. The CDR3 consists of 17 residues.